Listed here are 24 T cell receptor beta chains from one sample, sequenced in a study of OX40 agonist ivuxolimab in advanced cancers. Here immunoSEQ multiplex PCR was the method, and the copy in TCRdb shows in-frame clones only, minus some. The sample holds approximately 70,000 clones, almost 85% seen once. Material: CD4+ or CD8+ T cells sorted from blood, obtained in a trial of the OX40 agonist ivuxolimab. These receptors all stem from an adult with an advanced solid tumor such as melanoma, head and neck, liver or kidney cancer.

This chain links TRBV18 with TRBJ1-3, with unresolved D. This CDR3 has 15 residues. Trimming removed 0 bases from V and 1 base from J, with 7 bases in between. Per germline, CDR1 KGHSH and CDR2 LQKENI. The CDR3 DNA follows: TGTGCCAGCTCACCACCCGAGGTTTCTGGAAACACCATATATTTT. Residues: CASSPPEVSGNTIYF.

This chain connects TRBV11-3 to TRBJ1-1, with TRBD1 as a possible D gene (5 bases). From germline, CDR1 is SGHNT and CDR2 YENEEA. V lost 5 bases to trimming and J lost 5 bases, with 18 bases between them. CDR3 length: 15 residues. CDR3 bases: TGTGCCAGCAGCCAGGGTCGGGGGTATGTGACTGAAGCTTTCTTT. Protein sequence: CASSQGRGYVTEAFF.

The chain employs TRBV7-3 and TRBJ2-1; 11 bases map to TRBD2. The V gene's germline CDR1 is SGHTA and CDR2 FQGTGA. V dropped 0 bases and J dropped 6; count of bases not matched to a gene: 7. The CDR3 runs to 17 residues. The CDR3 sequence is CASSLTGNSGRANEQFF. As DNA, the CDR3 is TGTGCCAGCAGCTTAACCGGTAATAGCGGGAGGGCCAATGAGCAGTTCTTC. Together with reference TRBV7-3 and TRBJ2-1, the CDR3 gives the full variable domain: GAGVSQTPSNKVTEKGKYVELRCDPISGHTALYWYRQSLGQGPEFLIYFQGTGAADDSGLPNDRFFAVRPEGSVSTLKIQRTERGDSAVYLCASSLTGNSGRANEQFFGPGTRLTVL.

This clone has just a few counts. The chain recombines TRBV27 with TRBJ2-3; 8 bases line up with TRBD1. Trimming at V came to 0 bases and at J to 2 bases, leaving 7 bases not matched to a gene. The germline V gene encodes CDR1 MNHEY and CDR2 SMNVEV (reference sequence). This CDR3 region has 17 residues. As DNA, the CDR3 is TGTGCCAGCAGTTTATCCCAGGGGGCGTTCTCCACAGATACGCAGTATTTT. Residues: CASSLSQGAFSTDTQYF.

The genes are TRBV7-3 and TRBJ2-1, with 12 bases matching TRBD2. Per the germline V gene, CDR1 is SGHTA and CDR2 is FQGTGA. V was pared by 4 bases and J by 4 bases, with 2 bases of the junction left unmatched. The CDR3 covers 15 residues. The CDR3 DNA follows: TGTGCCAGCAGCTCCCTAGCGGGAGGGTACAATGAGCAGTTCTTC. This codes for CASSSLAGGYNEQFF.

The chain joins TRBV4-1 to TRBJ1-2; D gene ambiguous. V was shortened by 1 base and J by 0 bases, with 15 bases between the two germline ends. The V gene's germline CDR1 is MGHRA and CDR2 YSYEKL. The CDR3 has 17 residues. DNA for the CDR3: TGCGCCAGCAGCCAAGGGGCAAAAAGTCCTCCTAACTATGGCTACACCTTC. It translates to CASSQGAKSPPNYGYTF.

V usage is TRBV10-3 and J usage is TRBJ2-7; the D gene is possibly TRBD2 (6 bases). Trimming took 6 bases from V and 2 from J, leaving 14 bases between them. The germline V gene encodes CDR1 ENHRY and CDR2 SYGVKD. CDR3 length: 14 amino acids. The CDR3 nucleotides read TGTGCCATCAGCGACGTGACGGGGGCCTACGAGCAGTACTTC. The encoded protein is CAISDVTGAYEQYF.

The rearrangement uses TRBV18 and TRBJ2-7; D possibly corresponds to TRBD1 (5 bases). V lost 0 bases to trimming and J lost 0 bases, with 9 bases between them. The CDR3 covers 15 residues. In germline, CDR1 is KGHSH, CDR2 LQKENI. The CDR3 region has the DNA TGTGCCAGCTCACCACCAGGGGTCCTCTCCTACGAGCAGTACTTC. It yields the protein CASSPPGVLSYEQYF.

The chain carries TRBV5-4 and TRBJ2-3, with D maybe TRBD1 (6 bases). The CDR3 runs 14 residues. V gave up 4 bases and J gave up 7 bases, with 16 bases separating them. Germline CDR1 is SGHNT and CDR2 is YYREEE (reference sequence). The DNA of the CDR3 is TGTGCCAGCAGCCCCTCGACAGGACAAAATACGCAGTATTTT. This encodes CASSPSTGQNTQYF. Complete variable domain (other parts from reference TRBV5-4 and TRBJ2-3): ETGVTQSPTHLIKTRGQQVTLRCSSQSGHNTVSWYQQALGQGPQFIFQYYREEENGRGNFPPRFSGLQFPNYSSELNVNALELDDSALYLCASSPSTGQNTQYFGPGTRLTVL.

This chain joins TRBV7-2 and TRBJ1-1; D remains ambiguous. V shed 4 bases and J shed 1 base, with 10 bases lying between them. Germline V gene data show CDR1 as SGHTA and CDR2 as FQGNSA. This CDR3 region has 14 residues. CDR3 nucleotide sequence: TGTGCCAGCAGCTCCGGGGAAAAGAACACTGAAGCTTTCTTT. The encoded protein is CASSSGEKNTEAFF.

V usage is TRBV19 and J usage is TRBJ1-2; tentatively, D is TRBD1 (6 bases). The germline V and J ends were trimmed by 7 bases and 8 bases, with 23 bases remaining between them. CDR3 length: 15 amino acids. CDR1 and CDR2 from the germline V gene are LNHDA and SQIVND (reference sequence). The CDR3: CASTTLEGVSGGYTF. CDR3 DNA: TGTGCCAGTACTACCTTGGAGGGGGTTTCAGGAGGCTACACCTTC.

V gene TRBV19 combines with J gene TRBJ1-6; D unclear. This CDR3 has 16 amino acids. V lost 5 bases, J lost 10 bases, and 21 bases lay in between. The germline V gene encodes CDR1 LNHDA and CDR2 SQIVND (reference sequence). Here the CDR3 reads CASSSYLTRGNSPLHF. The CDR3 coding sequence is TGTGCCAGTAGTTCCTACTTGACTCGGGGAAACTCACCCCTCCACTTT. Using reference TRBV19 and TRBJ1-6 for the parts outside the CDR3, the full variable domain is DGGITQSPKYLFRKEGQNVTLSCEQNLNHDAMYWYRQDPGQGLRLIYYSQIVNDFQKGDIAEGYSVSREKKESFPLTVTSAQKNPTAFYLCASSSYLTRGNSPLHFGNGTRLTVT.

J is TRBJ2-5 and V is TRBV2, with a possible D match to TRBD2 (7 bases). The V and J ends lost 8 bases and 2 bases respectively, with 9 bases between them. The germline gives CDR1 SNHLY, CDR2 FYNNEI. This CDR3 spans 12 amino acids. DNA for the CDR3: TGTGCCAGCCGGGGGGCACAAGAGACCCAGTACTTC. Its translation is CASRGAQETQYF.

This chain uses TRBV5-4 with TRBJ1-2; 10 bases match TRBD1. This CDR3 has 17 amino acids. V lost 1 base to trimming and J lost 0 bases; unmatched junction nucleotides: 6. CDR1 and CDR2 from the germline V gene are SGHNT and YYREEE (reference sequence). The CDR3 DNA reads TGTGCCAGCAGCTTGATTGGACAGGGGGTCGCTAACTATGGCTACACCTTC. Its translation: CASSLIGQGVANYGYTF.

The V gene is TRBV14, the J gene TRBJ2-2, with 14 bases fitting TRBD2. The germline V gene has CDR1 SGHDN and CDR2 FVKESK. The CDR3 has 21 amino acids. With 0 bases clipped from V and 13 bases from J, the junction kept 22 bases outside the gene matches. CDR3 sequence: CASSQDYGTSGSKPPRERLFF. The CDR3 DNA reads as TGTGCCAGCAGCCAAGATTACGGGACTAGCGGGAGTAAACCTCCCCGCGAACGGCTGTTTTTT.

The chain is built from TRBV11-2 and TRBJ2-1; 10 positions agree with TRBD2. J was trimmed by 7 bases and V by 1 base; bases with no gene match: 16. Germline V gene lookup returns CDR1 SGHAT and CDR2 FQNNGV. The CDR3 is 19 amino acids. The CDR3 DNA reads as TGTGCCAGCAGCTTAGTGGCAGGGTGGGTAGCGGGGGGTCGGAATGAGCAGTTCTTC. Amino acid sequence: CASSLVAGWVAGGRNEQFF.

The chain uses TRBV19 and TRBJ1-1; TRBD1 matches at 7 bases. This CDR3 has 16 amino acids. V shed 9 bases, J shed 3 bases, and the junction held 16 bases outside the gene matches. Germline V gene data show CDR1 as LNHDA and CDR2 as SQIVND (reference sequence). The chain's CDR3 is CASRQGGRYVDTEAFF. DNA of the CDR3: TGTGCCAGCCGACAGGGTGGCCGCTATGTGGACACTGAAGCTTTCTTT.

CDR3 sequence: CASSLTEETQYF. CDR3 nucleotides: TGTGCCAGCAGTTTAACGGAGGAGACCCAGTACTTC. V usage is TRBV28 and J usage is TRBJ2-5; D is uncertain. This CDR3 comprises 12 residues. Germline CDR1 reads MDHEN; CDR2 reads SYDVKM. Trimming pared 2 bases from V and 5 bases from J, leaving 6 bases between.

V is TRBV28 and J is TRBJ1-6; tentatively, D is TRBD1 (5 bases). Germline CDR1 reads MDHEN; CDR2 reads SYDVKM. Trimming took off 8 bases at V and 9 bases at J, with 11 bases between the two ends. The length of the CDR3 is 12 residues. The CDR3 sequence is CASGTPGSPLHF. The CDR3, as DNA: TGTGCCAGCGGGACCCCGGGTTCACCCCTCCACTTT.

The gene calls are TRBV5-6 and TRBJ2-5; D might be TRBD1 or TRBD2, each matching 5 bases. Germline V gene lookup returns CDR1 SGHDT and CDR2 YYEEEE. The CDR3 contains 13 residues. V lost 1 base, J lost 5 bases, and 9 bases lay in between. The CDR3 nucleotides read TGTGCCAGCAGCTTGCGGGGCGCGGAGACCCAGTACTTC. This translates into CASSLRGAETQYF.

This clone has just one count. CDR3 coding DNA: TGTGCCAGCAGCTTAGTGGCCTTCACAGATACGCAGTATTTT. Translated: CASSLVAFTDTQYF. The chain carries TRBV11-3 and TRBJ2-3, with D unresolved. The CDR3 extends over 14 amino acids. CDR1 is SGHNT, CDR2 YENEEA, per germline. Trimming took 1 base from V and 2 from J, leaving 7 bases between them. Based on the CDR3 plus reference TRBV11-3 and TRBJ2-3, the full variable domain is EAGVVQSPRYKIIEKKQPVAFWCNPISGHNTLYWYLQNLGQGPELLIRYENEEAVDDSQLPKDRFSAERLKGVDSTLKIQPAELGDSAVYLCASSLVAFTDTQYFGPGTRLTVL.

The chain recombines TRBV30 with TRBJ2-3; 9 bases line up with TRBD2. Germline CDR1 and CDR2: GTSNPN and SVGIG (reference sequence). Trimming removed 2 bases from V and 1 base from J; junction bases left unmatched: 7. The CDR3 is 16 amino acids. The chain's CDR3 is CAWSPSSGGRTDTQYF. DNA for the CDR3: TGTGCCTGGAGTCCCTCCAGCGGGGGGCGCACAGATACGCAGTATTTT.

As to this clone: The germline gene is not matched at one end of the junction; a read error may be the cause. In DNA form, the CDR3 reads TGTGCTAGCAGCTTGGGAACAGGGATGCCAGATACGCAGTATTTT. Encoded protein: CASSLGTGMPDTQYF. This chain uses TRBV7-7 with TRBJ2-3, with D tentatively TRBD1 (6 bases). The germline CDR1 and CDR2 sequences are SSHAT and FNYEAQ (reference sequence). This CDR3 has 15 amino acids.

This chain uses TRBV14 with TRBJ2-5; tentative D call: TRBD2 (6 bases). Germline CDR1 and CDR2: SGHDN and FVKESK. CDR3 length: 13 residues. V lost 5 bases to trimming and J lost 11 bases, with 18 bases between them. The CDR3 DNA reads TGTGCCAGCAGCATGGGGACTCTGTTCGTGCAGTACTTC. It translates to CASSMGTLFVQYF.